The 18 T cell receptor beta chains given below trace back to one sample, sequenced in a study of T cells expressing NK-cell markers. TCRdb re-called the 5' RACE reads and shows each CDR3 protein once, DNA omitted. Its table lists approximately 550,000 distinct CDR3 sequences. Sequencing input: blood T cells: a sorted CD56 or NKG2C T cell subset, CD4+ or CD8+ T cells, or bulk PBMC T cells (not recorded which). These receptors all stem from a man younger than 35 in good health.

The rearrangement uses TRBV27 and TRBJ2-3; TCRdb's assignment of TRBD1 cannot be checked, as there is no DNA. Germline values: CDR1 MNHEY, CDR2 SMNVEV (reference sequence). The CDR3 runs 15 residues. CDR3 amino acids: CASSLTGASTDTQYF.

The rearrangement uses TRBV12-3 or TRBV12-4 and TRBJ1-2. The CDR3 has 13 amino acids. CDR3 residues: CASSLLPSTGYTF.

The chain couples TRBV7-9 to TRBJ2-5; the TRBD1 assignment by TCRdb is unverifiable without DNA. The CDR3 has 15 residues. CDR1 SEHNR and CDR2 FQNEAQ come from the germline V gene (reference sequence). CDR3 sequence reads: CASSSARGAKETQYF.

The rearrangement links TRBV6-2 or TRBV6-3 to TRBJ2-1; TCRdb gives TRBD1 as the D gene, but with no DNA this cannot be confirmed. The length of the CDR3 is 16 residues. The V gene's germline CDR1 is MNHEY and CDR2 SVGEGT. This CDR3 reads CASSYSKVQGDNEQFF.

The V and J genes are TRBV3-1 and TRBJ2-6; the D gene TCRdb calls, TRBD2, cannot be checked with no DNA. The CDR3 runs 20 residues. CDR1 is LGHDT and CDR2 is YNNKEL in the germline V gene (reference sequence). Here the CDR3 reads CASSRGRLAGGTSGANVLTF.

The chain carries TRBV5-1 and TRBJ2-5; with no DNA, the TCRdb D assignment of TRBD1 cannot be verified. Germline loops: CDR1 SGHRS, CDR2 YFSETQ. This CDR3 has 15 amino acids. CDR3 amino acids: CASSETGVLQETQYF.

The CDR3 spells CASSFIEGGANGYTF. The chain carries TRBV12-3 or TRBV12-4 and TRBJ1-2; the D call from TCRdb, TRBD1, cannot be confirmed without DNA. The CDR3 runs 15 residues.

The chain's CDR3 is CASSQESTLNTEAFF. This sequence joins TRBV4-2 and TRBJ1-1. Germline V gene data show CDR1 as LGHNA and CDR2 as YNFKEQ. The CDR3 is 15 residues long.

The rearrangement links TRBV6-1 to TRBJ2-3; TCRdb's D call, TRBD1, is unchecked because there is no DNA. The germline V gene has CDR1 MNHNS and CDR2 SASEGT. The CDR3 extends over 14 amino acids. CDR3 in amino acids: CASTVGGGADTQYF.

The chain recombines TRBV6-1 with TRBJ2-1; TCRdb lists TRBD2, though no DNA is available to test this call. CDR1 is MNHNS, CDR2 SASEGT, per germline. This CDR3 comprises 14 residues. CDR3 amino acids: CASSPSGGVGEQFF.

The chain recombines TRBV6-1 with TRBJ2-1; as DNA is missing, the TRBD2 call by TCRdb cannot be tested. Per germline, CDR1 MNHNS and CDR2 SASEGT. This CDR3 has 16 amino acids. The CDR3 loop is CASRPPGLAGGGEQFF.

The CDR3 reads CASSWGDRDIYEQYF. V is TRBV5-1 and J is TRBJ2-7; TCRdb picks TRBD1, but there is no DNA to check that call. This CDR3 contains 15 residues. Germline V gene sequence: CDR1 SGHRS, CDR2 YFSETQ. Looking up the rest from reference TRBV5-1 and TRBJ2-7 gives the full variable domain: KAGVTQTPRYLIKTRGQQVTLSCSPISGHRSVSWYQQTPGQGLQFLFEYFSETQRNKGNFPGRFSGRQFSNSRSEMNVSTLELGDSALYLCASSWGDRDIYEQYFGPGTRLTVT.

The rearrangement links TRBV12-3 or TRBV12-4 to TRBJ2-1. The CDR3 consists of 14 residues. The chain's CDR3 is CASRTSSSYNEQFF.

The J gene is TRBJ1-1, the V gene TRBV5-1; TCRdb picks TRBD1, but there is no DNA to check that call. Germline CDR1 and CDR2: SGHRS and YFSETQ. This CDR3 has 16 residues. CDR3 sequence reads: CASSLLVGPLRTEAFF.

This chain uses TRBV7-9 with TRBJ1-3; there is no DNA to check the TCRdb D call of TRBD1. The germline V gene encodes CDR1 SEHNR and CDR2 FQNEAQ (reference sequence). There are 14 residues in the CDR3. Here the CDR3 reads CASSSRTAGNTIYF. The entire variable domain, with the rest obtained from reference TRBV7-9 and TRBJ1-3, is as follows: DTGVSQNPRHKITKRGQNVTFRCDPISEHNRLYWYRQTLGQGPEFLTYFQNEAQLEKSRLLSDRFSAERPKGSFSTLEIQRTEQGDSAMYLCASSSRTAGNTIYFGEGSWLTVV.

The V gene is TRBV6-1, the J gene TRBJ1-1; TCRdb designates TRBD1, a call that cannot be tested without DNA. This CDR3 is built from 18 residues. The germline gives CDR1 MNHNS, CDR2 SASEGT. CDR3 residues: CASSAPPGQGAGVAEAFF.

The chain is built from TRBV27 and TRBJ1-6. The CDR3 spans 17 residues. Germline CDR1 is MNHEY and CDR2 is SMNVEV (reference sequence). CDR3 residues: CASSLYGPSRDNSPLHF.

The chain is built from TRBV20-1 and TRBJ1-1; as DNA is missing, the TRBD1 call by TCRdb cannot be tested. The CDR3 spans 14 residues. The germline V gene has CDR1 DFQATT and CDR2 SNEGSKA (reference sequence). The CDR3 spells CSASLSGTRSEAFF.